The 6 T cell receptor beta chains below were found in one sample sequenced in a study of T cell repertoires in cytomegalovirus infection. No antigen has been assigned to these receptors. TCRdb re-analysed the reads in MiXCR, keeping a single row per CDR3 protein. Found here are nearly 700,000 distinct CDR3 sequences, roughly 30% of them singletons; the top ten hold 15% to 20%. The source material was cultured PBMCs, sampled from culture after CMV antigen stimulation. Source of these receptors: a human donor in good health (CMV status not recorded). Some clones in this sample may be carry-over from other donors' samples.

In its sample, this clonotype was seen a few times. This chain links TRBV7-2 with TRBJ2-3, with D perhaps assigned TRBD1 or TRBD2 (5 bases each). V was clipped by 6 bases and J by 0 bases, with 13 bases between them. Per germline, CDR1 SGHTA and CDR2 FQGNSA. The length of the CDR3 is 15 residues. The CDR3 DNA reads TGTGCCAGCAGAATCGGGGCCGTTAGCACAGATACGCAGTATTTT. Translated, it gives CASRIGAVSTDTQYF.

This clonotype has more than one count but fewer than ten. This chain connects TRBV18 to TRBJ2-7; 8 bases agree with TRBD2. The germline CDR1 and CDR2 sequences are KGHSH and LQKENI. Trimming removed 6 bases from V and 3 bases from J; junction bases left unmatched: 10. This CDR3 region has 15 residues. CDR3 region: CASSPVGGDIYEQYF. Written as DNA, the CDR3 is TGTGCCAGCTCTCCCGTCGGGGGGGACATCTACGAGCAGTACTTC.

J is TRBJ2-1 and V is TRBV30; 8 bases map to TRBD2. V trimming: 3 bases; J trimming: 3 bases; junction bases outside the gene matches: 1. Germline V gene data show CDR1 as GTSNPN and CDR2 as SVGIG (reference sequence). The CDR3 is made up of 13 amino acids. In DNA form, the CDR3 reads TGTGCCTGGAGGGGGACTAGCTACAATGAGCAGTTCTTC. Translation gives CAWRGTSYNEQFF.

This clonotype occurred a few times. The chain joins TRBV7-2 to TRBJ2-5; 7 positions match TRBD1. The V and J ends lost 6 bases and 5 bases, in that order; junction bases with no gene match: 6. The CDR3 covers 13 residues. Germline CDR1 and CDR2: SGHTA and FQGNSA. CDR3 DNA sequence: TGTGCCAGCAGAAAGGGGGCTAGGGAGACCCAGTACTTC. Protein sequence: CASRKGARETQYF. The full variable domain, with the rest looked up from reference TRBV7-2 and TRBJ2-5, is GAGVSQSPSNKVTEKGKDVELRCDPISGHTALYWYRQSLGQGLEFLIYFQGNSAPDKSGLPSDRFSAERTGGSVSTLTIQRTQQEDSAVYLCASRKGARETQYFGPGTRLLVL.

This clonotype was picked up a small number of times. This chain joins TRBV2 and TRBJ2-1; D gene unclear. Deletions cut 2 bases from V and 8 bases from J, with 13 bases between. The CDR3 spans 14 residues. The germline CDR1 and CDR2 sequences are SNHLY and FYNNEI. In DNA, the CDR3 is TGTGCCAGCAGTGAATTCTTAATTGGGGATGAGCAGTTCTTC. It is translated as CASSEFLIGDEQFF.

The chain uses TRBV7-2 and TRBJ2-5; a possible D gene is TRBD2 (5 bases). V was clipped by 5 bases and J by 4 bases, with 14 bases between them. The CDR3 has 14 residues. From germline, CDR1 is SGHTA and CDR2 FQGNSA. The CDR3 here is CASSPQRAGETQYF. CDR3 DNA: TGTGCCAGCAGCCCTCAGAGGGCTGGAGAGACCCAGTACTTC. The variable domain in full, with the rest retrieved from reference TRBV7-2 and TRBJ2-5, is GAGVSQSPSNKVTEKGKDVELRCDPISGHTALYWYRQSLGQGLEFLIYFQGNSAPDKSGLPSDRFSAERTGGSVSTLTIQRTQQEDSAVYLCASSPQRAGETQYFGPGTRLLVL.